These T cell receptor beta chains were read from a single sample in a study of vaccination and CD4 T cells after COVID-19. TCRdb re-analysed the PCR reads in MiXCR, keeping a single row per CDR3 protein. Seen here are 10,000 or so distinct CDR3 sequences, under 35% observed once, and the top ten hold around 20%. These receptors' antigens are unknown. The specimen sequenced was CD4+ T cells from blood, cultured in vitro. The receptors come from a human donor in good health. The CDR3 runs from the conserved cysteine through the conserved F or W. Each record gives: D gene, J gene, clone size, V gene, CDR3 DNA, CDR3 protein. A D gene is named only where the DNA matches it firmly. Clone size is not always given. Where it is, it says once, few, many or a class for expanded clones.

>TRBD2|TRBJ2-3|-|TRBV20-1
TGCAGTGCTAGAGGACTAGCGGGAGCAGATACGCAGTATTTT
CSARGLAGADTQYF
>-|TRBJ1-1|few|TRBV20-1
TGCAGTGCGGGGAGGCAGGGAGGTAGGACTGAAGCTTTCTTT
CSAGRQGGRTEAFF
>-|TRBJ2-7|-|TRBV2
TGTGCCAGCACCCGGACAGCGAGAGGGTACGAGCAGTACTTC
CASTRTARGYEQYF
>TRBD1|TRBJ2-5|medium-sized|TRBV10-3
TGTGCCATCAGGACGGGACAGGGTAAAGAGACCCAGTACTTC
CAIRTGQGKETQYF
>-|TRBJ1-1|few|TRBV12-3/TRBV12-4
TGTGCCAGCAGCCCCCAGTTGATGAACACTGAAGCTTTCTTT
CASSPQLMNTEAFF
>TRBD2|TRBJ2-7|-|TRBV28
TGTGCCAGCAGGTCGGGGGGGCTAGGCGCATACGAGCAGTACTTC
CASRSGGLGAYEQYF
>TRBD1|TRBJ2-2|medium-sized|TRBV20-1
TGCAGTGCTAGACCCGGACAGGGTGTAGCGGGGGAGCTGTTTTTT
CSARPGQGVAGELFF
>-|TRBJ2-5|-|TRBV6-2/TRBV6-3
TGTGCCAGCAGACCTCGGACGGTTCAAGAGACCCAGTACTTC
CASRPRTVQETQYF
>TRBD1|TRBJ2-7|-|TRBV19
TGTGCCAGTAGTGTTCGACAGGGCCCATCCTACGAGCAGTACTTC
CASSVRQGPSYEQYF
>TRBD2|TRBJ2-5|-|TRBV11-2
TGTGCCAGCAGCTCCGCGGCTCTAGCGGGGCAAGAGACCCAGTACTTC
CASSSAALAGQETQYF
>TRBD1|TRBJ2-7|-|TRBV4-1
TGCGCCAGCAGTGAGGACAGGATGGGCTACGAGCAGTACTTC
CASSEDRMGYEQYF
>-|TRBJ1-1|-|TRBV6-5
TGTGCCAGCAGTTCCATCGGGATTGAAGGCACTGAAGCTTTCTTT
CASSSIGIEGTEAFF
>-|TRBJ2-5|-|TRBV29-1
TGCAGCGTTAAGGGTAACCAAGAGACCCAGTACTTC
CSVKGNQETQYF
>-|TRBJ2-1|-|TRBV20-1
TGCAGTGCTAGTATAGGCCCGCTCAGTGAGCAGTTCTTC
CSASIGPLSEQFF
>TRBD1|TRBJ2-7|-|TRBV11-2
TGTGCCTCTTCCGGGACAGACTCCTACGAGCAGTACTTC
CASSGTDSYEQYF
>-|TRBJ2-7|-|TRBV12-3/TRBV12-4
TGTGCCAGCAGTCCAATACAATACGAGCAGTACTTC
CASSPIQYEQYF
>-|TRBJ2-1|-|TRBV7-3
TGTGCCAGCAGCCCCGGGGGGCAGCGGAACAATGAGCAGTTCTTC
CASSPGGQRNNEQFF
>-|TRBJ1-5|-|TRBV28
TGTGCCAGCAGTTTATTGGATAGCAATCAGCCCCAGCATTTT
CASSLLDSNQPQHF
>-|TRBJ2-7|-|TRBV6-1
TGTGCCAGCAGTGGATTTATAAACCTCTCCTACGAGCAGTACTTC
CASSGFINLSYEQYF
>TRBD1|TRBJ2-3|-|TRBV27
TGTGCCAGCAGTTCCACGGGACAGGGAACAGATACGCAGTATTTT
CASSSTGQGTDTQYF
>TRBD2|TRBJ2-3|once|TRBV7-6
TGTGCCACCTCGGGACTAGCGGGAGGAGATACGCAGTATTTT
CATSGLAGGDTQYF
>-|TRBJ1-1|few|TRBV7-9
TGTGCCAGCAGCCCAGAGGTAGGCACTGAAGCTTTCTTT
CASSPEVGTEAFF
>-|TRBJ2-7|few|TRBV20-1
TGCAGTGCTAGTAATCTCGGCAGTACCTACGAGCAGTACTTC
CSASNLGSTYEQYF
>TRBD1|TRBJ1-2|once|TRBV7-2
TGTGCCAGCAGCTTTCGGACAGGGGGCGCAGGCTATGGCTACACCTTC
CASSFRTGGAGYGYTF
>-|TRBJ2-5|-|TRBV6-5
TGTGCCAGCAGTTTAAGGGGATCCCACCAAGGGGAGACCCAGTACTTC
CASSLRGSHQGETQYF
>-|TRBJ2-5|-|TRBV30
TGTGCCTGGAGTGTACGAGGGTTTACGGGGCAAGAGACCCAGTACTTC
CAWSVRGFTGQETQYF
>-|TRBJ2-1|-|TRBV20-1
TGCAGTGCTAGGGCCGTGGTAAGCTACAATGAGCAGTTCTTC
CSARAVVSYNEQFF
>-|TRBJ2-1|-|TRBV19
TGTGCCAGTAGTCCCCCCCCGGGCAGGGGCTCCTACAATGAGCAGTTCTTC
CASSPPPGRGSYNEQFF
>-|TRBJ1-5|-|TRBV24-1
TGTGCCACCAGTGATCAGGGCCATAGCAATCAGCCCCAGCATTTT
CATSDQGHSNQPQHF
>-|TRBJ2-1|-|TRBV20-1
TGCAGTGAAACGGGACTGGGCTACAATGAGCAGTTCTTC
CSETGLGYNEQFF
>TRBD2|TRBJ2-1|few|TRBV20-1
TGCAGTGCTAGTTGGGTGGCGGGAGGGCGACTCTCCTACAATGAGCAGTTCTTC
CSASWVAGGRLSYNEQFF
>-|TRBJ2-2|-|TRBV20-1
TGCAGTGCTACTAGACTAGAGGCCACCGGGGAGCTGTTTTTT
CSATRLEATGELFF
>-|TRBJ2-4|once|TRBV7-8
TGTGCCAGCAGCCGCTCTAACGTACTAGCCAAAAACATTCAGTACTTC
CASSRSNVLAKNIQYF
>-|TRBJ1-5|-|TRBV20-1
TGCAGTGCTAGAGCGAGCAGGAATCAGCCCCAGCATTTT
CSARASRNQPQHF
>-|TRBJ1-1|few|TRBV20-1
TGCAGTGCCCCCGGTCGGTACAGTGAAGCTTTCTTT
CSAPGRYSEAFF
>-|TRBJ2-7|-|TRBV6-2/TRBV6-3
TGTGCCCAGGGGGCGGGGGGCGGATACGAGCAGTACTTC
CAQGAGGGYEQYF
>TRBD2|TRBJ2-3|-|TRBV19
TGTGCCAGTAGTATTGGGCTAGCGGGAGTTGCAGATACGCAGTATTTT
CASSIGLAGVADTQYF
>-|TRBJ1-1|-|TRBV16
TGTGCCAGCAGCCCGAGGGTGGGGTTGAACACTGAAGCTTTCTTT
CASSPRVGLNTEAFF